The 16 T cell receptor beta chains listed next were all sequenced from one sample in a study of CD8 T cells in ankylosing spondylitis. TCRdb recomputed calls from the 5' RACE reads with MiXCR, one row per CDR3 protein. There are roughly 230,000 distinct CDR3 sequences in the sample; approximately 7.6% occur only once, and roughly 5% lies in the top ten. The sample comprised blood, either unsorted or a sorted T cell fraction (not recorded which). The source of these receptors is a female donor with ankylosing spondylitis or in good health (not recorded which).

This clonotype was counted many times. The chain carries TRBV12-3 or TRBV12-4 and TRBJ2-3; no firm D call. Trimming removed 1 base at V and 2 bases at J, with 4 bases between. The length of the CDR3 is 13 residues. The CDR3 here is CASSLDDTDTQYF. Written as DNA, the CDR3 is TGTGCCAGCAGTTTAGATGACACAGATACGCAGTATTTT.

Ten or more counts support this clonotype. The V call is TRBV11-1, the J call TRBJ2-1; TRBD2 matches at 9 bases. Germline assignment: CDR1 SGHAT and CDR2 FQDESV (reference sequence). There are 18 residues in the CDR3. V shed 4 bases, J shed 0 bases, and the junction held 10 bases outside the gene matches. Here the CDR3 DNA reads TGTGCCAGCAGCTCCCTCCGTAGCGGGAGCAGCTCCTACAATGAGCAGTTCTTC. Protein sequence: CASSSLRSGSSSYNEQFF.

This chain uses TRBV29-1 with TRBJ2-5; D unclear. V lost 7 bases to trimming and J lost 4 bases, with 7 bases between them. The germline V gene encodes CDR1 SQVTM and CDR2 ANQGSEA. This CDR3 contains 10 residues. The CDR3 nucleotides are TGCAGCGCCATTTCAGAGACCCAGTACTTC. Amino acid sequence: CSAISETQYF.

This clonotype was seen only once. Being one base from a much bigger clone, this may be a read error. V usage is TRBV14 and J usage is TRBJ1-1; no firm D call. The CDR3 loop spans 13 amino acids. Germline V CDR1 and CDR2: SGHDN, FVKESK. V lost 3 bases, J lost 4 bases, and 9 bases lay in between. CDR3 coding DNA: TGTGCCAGCAGCCATGATTTGAGCACTGAAGCTTTCTTT. Amino acid sequence: CASSHDLSTEAFF. Together with reference TRBV14 and TRBJ1-1, the CDR3 gives the full variable domain: EAGVTQFPSHSVIEKGQTVTLRCDPISGHDNLYWYRRVMGKEIKFLLHFVKESKQDESGMPNNRFLAERTGGTYSTLKVQPAELEDSGVYFCASSHDLSTEAFFGQGTRLTVV.

At least ten counts were recorded for this clonotype. This chain links TRBV9 with TRBJ2-1, with 12 bases aligning to TRBD2. The germline V gene has CDR1 SGDLS and CDR2 YYNGEE. The CDR3 loop spans 15 amino acids. Germline trimming cut 0 bases from V and 9 bases from J; bases unmatched to any gene: 4. Written as DNA, the CDR3 is TGTGCCAGCAGCGTAGCTAGCGGGAGGGCCGGTGAGCAGTTCTTC. Protein product: CASSVASGRAGEQFF.

This clonotype was recorded at least ten times. The CDR3 spells CASSPFGQNTEAFF. In nucleotides, the CDR3 is TGTGCCAGCAGCCCTTTCGGACAGAACACTGAAGCTTTCTTT. The chain couples TRBV7-9 to TRBJ1-1, with D perhaps TRBD1 (5 bases). Germline loops: CDR1 SEHNR, CDR2 FQNEAQ (reference sequence). The CDR3 totals 14 residues. Trimming took 5 bases from V and 1 from J, leaving 11 bases between them.

This clonotype was picked up many times. The chain has TRBV15 and TRBJ2-1, with 11 positions matching TRBD2. Germline V CDR1 and CDR2: LNHNV, YYDKDF (reference sequence). The CDR3 spans 17 residues. The ends lost 1 base at V and 6 bases at J; junction bases unmatched: 8. This chain's CDR3 is CATSRAVSGRGFNEQFF. CDR3 sequence (DNA): TGTGCCACCAGCAGAGCGGTTAGCGGGAGGGGATTCAATGAGCAGTTCTTC.

The chain employs TRBV5-1 and TRBJ2-1, with 8 nucleotides matching TRBD2. The CDR3 spans 17 residues. CDR1 is SGHRS and CDR2 is YFSETQ in the germline V gene. Trimming took 3 bases from V and 4 from J; bases not matched to a gene: 12. The CDR3: CASSSPREVAGYNEQFF. CDR3 nucleotides: TGCGCCAGCAGCTCGCCCCGGGAGGTAGCGGGATACAATGAGCAGTTCTTC.

This clonotype came up many times. The rearrangement joins TRBV29-1 to TRBJ2-1; 9 positions match TRBD1. CDR1 SQVTM and CDR2 ANQGSEA come from the germline V gene. The CDR3 covers 12 residues. V gave up 8 bases and J gave up 4 bases; unmatched junction bases: 3. DNA of the CDR3: TGCAGCCACGGGACAGGGTACAATGAGCAGTTCTTC. Its protein is CSHGTGYNEQFF.

This clonotype was seen at least ten times. CDR3 nucleotides: TGCGCCAGCAGCCTAAACCGGGACAGGGGCGGCTACACCTTC. It yields the protein CASSLNRDRGGYTF. The rearrangement joins TRBV4-3 to TRBJ1-2, with TRBD1 matching over 10 bases. Germline CDR1 LGHNA, CDR2 YSLEER. This CDR3 has 14 residues. Unmatched junction bases numbered 7, after V lost 4 bases and J lost 8 bases.

This clonotype was seen ten or more times. V usage is TRBV10-3 and J usage is TRBJ2-5; possibly TRBD1 or TRBD2 for D (5 bases each). The CDR3 has 13 amino acids. Germline assignment: CDR1 ENHRY and CDR2 SYGVKD. Trimming removed 8 bases from V and 1 base from J, with 11 bases in between. Written as DNA, the CDR3 is TGTGCCATCGGGAGTGGGGCCCAAGAGACCCAGTACTTC. Its protein is CAIGSGAQETQYF.

This clonotype has a count of ten or more. The chain has TRBV27 and TRBJ2-7; 9 nucleotides line up with TRBD1. CDR1 is MNHEY, CDR2 SMNVEV, per germline (reference sequence). Trimming cost V 2 bases and J 3 bases; bases outside gene matches: 5. The CDR3 length is 15 residues. CDR3 DNA sequence: TGTGCCAGCAGTTTAATGGGACAGGGCCACTACGAGCAGTACTTC. This gives the protein CASSLMGQGHYEQYF.

This clonotype appeared many times. The V and J genes are TRBV18 and TRBJ1-2, with TRBD1 identical over 7 bases. CDR1 is KGHSH, CDR2 LQKENI, per germline. The CDR3 has 16 amino acids. Losses at the gene ends were 2 bases for V and 2 bases for J; bases not matched to a gene: 8. CDR3 region: CASSPYSTGPNYGYTF. The CDR3 DNA reads TGTGCCAGCTCACCATACTCGACAGGGCCAAACTATGGCTACACCTTC.

This clonotype showed up many times. V usage is TRBV6-5 and J usage is TRBJ2-7; D may be TRBD1 (5 bases). Germline V CDR1 and CDR2: MNHEY, SVGAGI. This CDR3 contains 15 residues. V dropped 0 bases and J dropped 6 bases, with 15 bases sitting between them. The CDR3 DNA is TGTGCCAGCAGTTACTCCAGCCCAGGGCTAATCGAGCAGTACTTC. Amino acids: CASSYSSPGLIEQYF.

There are a few counts of this clonotype. The chain links TRBV9 to TRBJ2-4; D might be TRBD1 (5 bases). The V end lost 3 bases, the J end lost 0 bases, and 13 bases lay between the germline ends. The CDR3 extends over 16 amino acids. Germline V lookup: CDR1 SGDLS, CDR2 YYNGEE. CDR3 coding DNA: TGTGCCAGCAGCGGCCCAGGGAAGGGAGCCAAAAACATTCAGTACTTC. Protein: CASSGPGKGAKNIQYF.

About this clonotype itself: A much larger clone differs from this one at a single base, so this may be a read error. This chain uses TRBV24-1 with TRBJ2-5; weak D call: TRBD2 (6 bases). Between the trimmed V and J ends, which lost 4 bases and 3 bases, there was a span of 17 bases. From germline, CDR1 is KGHDR and CDR2 SFDVKD. This CDR3 has 16 residues. CDR3 bases: TGTGCCACCAGTGAGCCCGGAGGGGAGACAGAAGAGACCCAGTACTTC. It is translated as CATSEPGGETEETQYF.